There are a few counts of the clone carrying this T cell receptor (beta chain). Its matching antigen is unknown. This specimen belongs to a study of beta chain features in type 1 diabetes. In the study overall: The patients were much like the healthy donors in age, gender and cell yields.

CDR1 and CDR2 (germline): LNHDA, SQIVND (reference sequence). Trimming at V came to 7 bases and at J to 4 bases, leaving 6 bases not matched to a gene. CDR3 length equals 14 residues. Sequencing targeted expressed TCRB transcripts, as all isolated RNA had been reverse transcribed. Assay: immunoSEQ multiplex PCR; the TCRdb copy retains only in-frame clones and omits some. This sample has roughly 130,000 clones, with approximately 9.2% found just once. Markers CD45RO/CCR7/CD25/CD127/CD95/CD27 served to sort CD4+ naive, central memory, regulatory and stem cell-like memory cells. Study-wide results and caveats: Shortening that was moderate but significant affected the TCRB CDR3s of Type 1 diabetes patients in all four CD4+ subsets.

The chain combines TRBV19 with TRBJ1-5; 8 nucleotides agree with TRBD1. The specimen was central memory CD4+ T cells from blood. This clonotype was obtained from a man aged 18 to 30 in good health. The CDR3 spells CASNPDRENQPQHF. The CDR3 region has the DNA TGTGCCAGTAACCCGGACAGGGAAAATCAGCCCCAGCATTTT.